The 25 T cell receptor beta chains below were found in one sample sequenced in a study of OX40 agonist ivuxolimab in advanced cancers. TCRdb's table, derived via immunoSEQ multiplex PCR, lists solely in-frame clones and lacks some. Of about 78,000 clones listed, 92% are singletons. The material was CD4+ or CD8+ T cells sorted from blood, obtained in a trial of the OX40 agonist ivuxolimab. The source of these receptors is an adult with an advanced solid tumor such as melanoma, head and neck, liver or kidney cancer.

The chain employs TRBV11-2 and TRBJ1-1; D remains ambiguous. CDR3 length equals 13 residues. Germline CDR1 and CDR2: SGHAT and FQNNGV. The V gene lost 1 base and the J gene lost 1 base, with 4 bases spanning the gap. Here the CDR3 DNA reads TGTGCCAGCAGCTTAGGGGCGAACACTGAAGCTTTCTTT. This codes for CASSLGANTEAFF.

This chain joins TRBV4-1 and TRBJ2-1, with 12 nucleotides matching TRBD2. CDR3 length equals 16 residues. Germline CDR1 reads MGHRA; CDR2 reads YSYEKL. V lost 4 bases, J lost 6 bases, and 7 bases stayed unmatched. This CDR3 reads CASSPLGLAGPNEQFF. The CDR3, as DNA: TGCGCCAGCAGCCCGTTAGGACTAGCGGGGCCCAATGAGCAGTTCTTC.

V usage is TRBV5-4 and J usage is TRBJ2-3; 8 bases agree with TRBD1. Germline values: CDR1 SGHNT, CDR2 YYREEE (reference sequence). V dropped 6 bases and J dropped 1; count of bases not matched to a gene: 10. This CDR3 has 16 amino acids. Here the CDR3 DNA reads TGTGCCAGCACCCCCTCCGGGGGACAGGGCACAGATACGCAGTATTTT. Amino acids: CASTPSGGQGTDTQYF.

The V and J genes are TRBV28 and TRBJ2-3; D might be TRBD1 (6 bases). CDR1 MDHEN and CDR2 SYDVKM come from the germline V gene. The CDR3 totals 16 residues. The ends were cut back, 4 bases at V and 3 bases at J, with 17 bases in the middle. The CDR3 loop reads CASSSGETGDTDTQYF. For the CDR3, the DNA is TGTGCCAGCAGTTCGGGCGAGACAGGAGATACAGATACGCAGTATTTT.

V gene TRBV5-1 combines with J gene TRBJ2-5, with 15 bases that match TRBD2. This CDR3 has 17 residues. V dropped 4 bases and J dropped 4; count of bases not matched to a gene: 8. Germline values: CDR1 SGHRS, CDR2 YFSETQ. CDR3 bases: TGCGCCAGCAGCCCCGGACTAGCGGGAGGGACAGGAGAGACCCAGTACTTC. It yields the protein CASSPGLAGGTGETQYF.

CDR3 sequence (DNA): TGTGCCAGCAGCCCGGGACAGGGTGGCTACACCTTC. Residues: CASSPGQGGYTF. This chain connects TRBV6-5 to TRBJ1-2, with 9 nucleotides matching TRBD1. The CDR3 is made up of 12 amino acids. Germline loops: CDR1 MNHEY, CDR2 SVGAGI. J was trimmed by 7 bases and V by 6 bases; bases with no gene match: 3.

This clone came up a few times. The CDR3 reads CASSPRQGGPGAPLHF. CDR3 bases: TGTGCCAGCAGCCCAAGACAGGGAGGGCCTGGGGCACCCCTCCACTTT. The V call is TRBV7-6, the J call TRBJ1-6; TRBD1 aligns across 7 bases. V gave up 5 bases and J gave up 11 bases; unmatched junction bases: 15. CDR1 and CDR2 (germline): SGHVS, FNYEAQ. There are 16 residues in the CDR3. The complete variable domain, with remaining parts taken from reference TRBV7-6 and TRBJ1-6, reads GAGVSQSPRYKVTKRGQDVALRCDPISGHVSLYWYRQALGQGPEFLTYFNYEAQQDKSGLPNDRFSAERPEGSISTLTIQRTEQRDSAMYRCASSPRQGGPGAPLHFGNGTRLTVT.

The genes are TRBV19 and TRBJ2-2, with TRBD2 matching over 7 bases. CDR3 size: 18 residues. Looked up from germline, CDR1 is LNHDA and CDR2 is SQIVND (reference sequence). With V trimmed by 1 base and J by 5 bases, 13 bases remained unmatched. The CDR3 DNA follows: TGTGCCAGTAGTATAGGTGTCGACGGGAGGTATTATACCGGGGAGCTGTTTTTT. Its protein product is CASSIGVDGRYYTGELFF.

The chain couples TRBV19 to TRBJ2-2, with 7 bases lining up with TRBD1. The CDR3 spans 14 residues. Germline trimming cut 4 bases from V and 3 bases from J; bases unmatched to any gene: 2. CDR1 is LNHDA and CDR2 is SQIVND in the germline V gene (reference sequence). CDR3 in DNA: TGTGCCAGTAGTAGGACAGGATACACCGGGGAGCTGTTTTTT. This gives the protein CASSRTGYTGELFF. The complete variable domain, with remaining parts taken from reference TRBV19 and TRBJ2-2, reads DGGITQSPKYLFRKEGQNVTLSCEQNLNHDAMYWYRQDPGQGLRLIYYSQIVNDFQKGDIAEGYSVSREKKESFPLTVTSAQKNPTAFYLCASSRTGYTGELFFGEGSRLTVL.

This clone was observed once. V and J are TRBV7-8 and TRBJ1-5, with D tentatively TRBD1 (5 bases). Trimming left V 1 base short and J 2 bases short, with 6 bases between. CDR1 SGHVS and CDR2 FQNEAQ come from the germline V gene. This CDR3 region has 14 residues. In DNA form, the CDR3 reads TGTGCCAGCAGCTTAGTACAGGGCAATCAGCCCCAGCATTTT. The encoded protein is CASSLVQGNQPQHF. Drawing the rest from reference TRBV7-8 and TRBJ1-5, the complete variable domain is GAGVSQSPRYKVAKRGQDVALRCDPISGHVSLFWYQQALGQGPEFLTYFQNEAQLDKSGLPSDRFFAERPEGSVSTLKIQRTQQEDSAVYLCASSLVQGNQPQHFGDGTRLSIL.

This rearrangement joins TRBV21-1 to TRBJ2-3; the DNA was not used to check the table's D call, TRBD2. TRBV21-1 is reported as a pseudogene. The CDR3 contains 16 residues. CDR3: CASSKKGRTRGDTQYF. In DNA, the CDR3 is TGTGCCAGCAGCAAAAAGGGGAGGACTAGGGGGGATACGCAGTATTTT.

In its sample, this clone was seen once. The chain recombines TRBV4-2 with TRBJ2-3, with 11 bases that match TRBD1. This CDR3 spans 18 amino acids. V was pared by 0 bases and J by 5 bases, with 10 bases of the junction left unmatched. Germline V gene lookup returns CDR1 LGHNA and CDR2 YNFKEQ. CDR3 loop: CASSQDWGQGGIIDTQYF. The DNA of the CDR3 is TGTGCCAGCAGCCAAGATTGGGGACAGGGGGGGATAATAGATACGCAGTATTTT.

The rearrangement links TRBV19 to TRBJ1-6; TRBD1 matches at 8 bases. CDR1 and CDR2 from the germline V gene are LNHDA and SQIVND (reference sequence). Germline trimming cut 10 bases from V and 0 bases from J; bases unmatched to any gene: 5. CDR3 length equals 15 residues. The CDR3 here is CATTGASSYNSPLHF. The CDR3 DNA reads TGTGCCACGACAGGGGCGAGCTCCTATAATTCACCCCTCCACTTT.

This clone showed up just once. V and J are TRBV28 and TRBJ1-1; D gene ambiguous. CDR3 length: 11 residues. Deletions cut 6 bases from V and 7 bases from J, with 9 bases between. Per the germline V gene, CDR1 is MDHEN and CDR2 is SYDVKM. CDR3 DNA sequence: TGTGCCAGCAGGCTTCAGCGTGAAGCTTTCTTT. It encodes CASRLQREAFF.

This clone was detected only once. The V gene is TRBV15, the J gene TRBJ1-2, with 10 bases that match TRBD1. Germline values: CDR1 LNHNV, CDR2 YYDKDF (reference sequence). This CDR3 has 14 residues. Germline trimming cut 1 base from V and 6 bases from J; bases unmatched to any gene: 2. The CDR3 nucleotides read TGTGCCACCAGCAGAGGGGACAGGGGAAATGGCTACACCTTC. This codes for CATSRGDRGNGYTF.

The chain uses TRBV23-1 and TRBJ2-1; 8 bases are shared with TRBD2. TRBV23-1 is an ORF, and what it does is uncertain. V gave up 0 bases and J gave up 9 bases; unmatched junction bases: 4. This CDR3 has 14 amino acids. The CDR3 here is CASSQSGRGGEQFF. CDR3 DNA: TGCGCCAGCAGTCAATCCGGGAGGGGAGGTGAGCAGTTCTTC.

The chain is built from TRBV2 and TRBJ1-1; 8 bases are a match to TRBD1. The CDR3 is 16 amino acids. Germline CDR1 SNHLY, CDR2 FYNNEI. The junction had 16 bases not matched to a gene; V was cut back by 10 bases and J by 3 bases. The CDR3 region is CATRLTGAITYTEAFF. In DNA, the CDR3 is TGTGCCACCCGCCTGACAGGGGCCATTACCTACACTGAAGCTTTCTTT.

This chain links TRBV5-1 with TRBJ2-7, with D unresolved. This CDR3 has 13 amino acids. Trimming stripped 0 bases from V and 4 bases from J, with 8 bases between. Looked up from germline, CDR1 is SGHRS and CDR2 is YFSETQ. CDR3 in amino acids: CASSLVSRYEQYF. In nucleotides, the CDR3 is TGCGCCAGCAGCTTGGTGTCAAGATACGAGCAGTACTTC. Full variable domain (missing parts from reference TRBV5-1 and TRBJ2-7): KAGVTQTPRYLIKTRGQQVTLSCSPISGHRSVSWYQQTPGQGLQFLFEYFSETQRNKGNFPGRFSGRQFSNSRSEMNVSTLELGDSALYLCASSLVSRYEQYFGPGTRLTVT.

In DNA, the CDR3 is TGTGCCTGGAGCCCAGGGGGGAGCTCCTACGAGCAGTACTTC. Its translation: CAWSPGGSSYEQYF. This rearrangement joins TRBV30 to TRBJ2-7; perhaps TRBD1 as D (7 bases). V was shortened by 3 bases and J by 0 bases, with 12 bases between the two germline ends. Germline CDR1 and CDR2: GTSNPN and SVGIG (reference sequence). The CDR3 is made up of 14 amino acids. Looking up the rest from reference TRBV30 and TRBJ2-7 gives the full variable domain: SQTIHQWPATLVQPVGSPLSLECTVEGTSNPNLYWYRQAAGRGLQLLFYSVGIGQISSEVPQNLSASRPQDRQFILSSKKLLLSDSGFYLCAWSPGGSSYEQYFGPGTRLTVT.

The genes are TRBV5-4 and TRBJ2-3; tentative D call: TRBD1 (6 bases). The CDR3 is 15 residues long. Germline CDR1 SGHNT, CDR2 YYREEE (reference sequence). Between the trimmed V and J ends, which lost 0 bases and 1 base, there was a span of 9 bases. Here the CDR3 reads CASSLVKGGTDTQYF. CDR3 nucleotides: TGTGCCAGCAGCTTGGTTAAGGGGGGCACAGATACGCAGTATTTT.

The chain is built from TRBV11-2 and TRBJ2-5; either TRBD1 or TRBD2 may supply D (6 bases each). Germline V lookup: CDR1 SGHAT, CDR2 FQNNGV. The CDR3 has 13 residues. Trimming removed 3 bases from V and 5 bases from J, with 10 bases in between. CDR3 sequence: CASSFTGRETQYF. The CDR3 region has the DNA TGTGCCAGCAGCTTCACAGGGAGGGAGACCCAGTACTTC.

The chain joins TRBV28 to TRBJ2-7; D might be TRBD1 (5 bases). V dropped 3 bases and J dropped 0 bases, with 15 bases sitting between them. This CDR3 region has 16 residues. CDR1 MDHEN and CDR2 SYDVKM come from the germline V gene. CDR3 in amino acids: CASSLGPTASSYEQYF. CDR3 sequence (DNA): TGTGCCAGCAGTTTGGGCCCGACAGCCAGCTCCTACGAGCAGTACTTC. The whole variable domain, filled in from reference TRBV28 and TRBJ2-7, reads DVKVTQSSRYLVKRTGEKVFLECVQDMDHENMFWYRQDPGLGLRLIYFSYDVKMKEKGDIPEGYSVSREKKERFSLILESASTNQTSMYLCASSLGPTASSYEQYFGPGTRLTVT.

The V gene is TRBV28, the J gene TRBJ1-5; D perhaps matches TRBD1 (5 bases). Trimming removed 3 bases from V and 4 bases from J, with 22 bases in between. CDR1 and CDR2 (germline): MDHEN, SYDVKM. The CDR3 consists of 18 residues. The CDR3 here is CASSFSGHPILGNQPQHF. CDR3 DNA: TGTGCCAGCAGTTTCTCCGGACACCCGATTCTAGGGAATCAGCCCCAGCATTTT.

The genes are TRBV5-1 and TRBJ1-4; no clear D. The CDR3 length is 14 residues. V was shortened by 5 bases and J by 0 bases, with 8 bases between the two germline ends. Per germline, CDR1 SGHRS and CDR2 YFSETQ. CDR3 in DNA: TGCGCCAGCAGGGGCCAGTCAACTAATGAAAAACTGTTTTTT. This codes for CASRGQSTNEKLFF.

The J gene is TRBJ1-1, the V gene TRBV7-9, with 10 bases that match TRBD1. V was clipped by 6 bases and J by 2 bases; unmatched bases: 3. CDR1 SEHNR and CDR2 FQNEAQ come from the germline V gene (reference sequence). This CDR3 region has 14 residues. CDR3 amino acids: CASRGTGANTEAFF. The CDR3 DNA sequence: TGTGCCAGCAGGGGGACAGGGGCCAACACTGAAGCTTTCTTT.